The rows below give T cell receptor beta chains drawn from one sample of a study of beta chain features in type 1 diabetes. Produced via immunoSEQ multiplex PCR; TCRdb's table is partial and in-frame only. Of 550,000 to 850,000 clones in the sample, 13% were seen once. Sequenced material: naive CD4+ T cells from blood. The source is a man between 18 and 35 years old with type 1 diabetes. The CDR3 runs from the conserved cysteine through the conserved F or W. Fields, in order: V gene, clone size, J gene, D gene, CDR3 length, CDR3 DNA, CDR3 protein. D genes are given only for firm matches. Not every row has a clone size; where given, it reads once, few, many or a size class.

TRBV19	few	TRBJ2-3	TRBD2	16	TGTGCCAGTAGAACCGGACTAGCGGGGATCACAGATACGCAGTATTTT	CASRTGLAGITDTQYF
TRBV7-2	NA	TRBJ1-2	NA	15	TGTGCCAGCAGAAGCCGGGACCGGACTAACTATGGCTACACCTTC	CASRSRDRTNYGYTF
TRBV4-1	NA	TRBJ2-7	TRBD2	16	TGCGCCAGCAGCCAAGATGTGGGGGGGGACTCCTACGAGCAGTACTTC	CASSQDVGGDSYEQYF
TRBV7-2	NA	TRBJ2-7	TRBD2	16	TGTGCCAGCAGCTTAAGCGGGACGGTCAGCTCCTACGAGCAGTACTTC	CASSLSGTVSSYEQYF
TRBV10-3	many	TRBJ2-6	NA	14	TGTGCCATCAGTGGGCCCTCTGGGGCCAACGTCCTGACTTTC	CAISGPSGANVLTF
TRBV27	NA	TRBJ2-5	NA	11	TGTGCCAGCAGTTTAGTAGAGACCCAGTACTTC	CASSLVETQYF
TRBV4-1	few	TRBJ2-1	NA	15	TGCGCCAGCAGCCCCCCTGATGGGGGATACAATGAGCAGTTCTTC	CASSPPDGGYNEQFF
TRBV6-1	NA	TRBJ1-1	NA	13	TGTGCCAGCAGTGAAGAAGAGAGAATATCGGTTTTCTTT	CASSEEERISVFF
TRBV2	NA	TRBJ2-1	TRBD1	15	TGTGCCAGCCAACCAGGGACAGGGGGAAGGAGTGAGCAGTTCTTC	CASQPGTGGRSEQFF
TRBV30	few	TRBJ2-5	NA	17	TGTGCCTGGAGCGCCCCACGCAGGGTTTCTTTGGTGGAGACCCAGTACTTC	CAWSAPRRVSLVETQYF
TRBV9	few	TRBJ1-1	NA	18	TGTGCCAGCAGCGTAGGCGGGGGGGCCGCCGAGTGGGGCACTGAAGCTTTCTTT	CASSVGGGAAEWGTEAFF
TRBV7-9	NA	TRBJ2-6	NA	16	TGTGCCAGCAGCCCGGGACCGAGCTCTGGGGCCAACGTCCTGACTTTC	CASSPGPSSGANVLTF
TRBV6-1	NA	TRBJ2-3	TRBD1	15	TGTGCCAGCAGGGGCGGGACAGGTGGGGCAGATACGCAGTATTTT	CASRGGTGGADTQYF
TRBV29-1	few	TRBJ1-1	NA	12	TGCAGCGTTGAGGACACGTCGTTACAAGCTTTCTTT	CSVEDTSLQAFF
TRBV7-9	few	TRBJ1-1	NA	12	TGTGCCAGCATTGGCACGGGCACTGAAGCTTTCTTT	CASIGTGTEAFF
TRBV5-1	NA	TRBJ2-3	NA	15	TGCGCCAGCAGCCAGGACGGGACTAGCACAGATACGCAGTATTTT	CASSQDGTSTDTQYF
TRBV28	few	TRBJ2-1	NA	16	TGTGCCAGCAGACAGGTAGTGGCCGCTCCTGGGCCTGAGCAGTTCTTC	CASRQVVAAPGPEQFF
TRBV6-5	few	TRBJ1-1	NA	12	TGTGCCAGCAGCAAAGGGGAGACTGAAGCTTTCTTT	CASSKGETEAFF
TRBV5-1	NA	TRBJ2-7	TRBD1	15	TGCGCCAGCAGCCATACGACAGGGCTATACTACGAGCAGTACTTC	CASSHTTGLYYEQYF
TRBV10-2	few	TRBJ1-5	NA	12	TGCGCCAGCAGAGATAGCAATCAGCCCCAGCATTTT	CASRDSNQPQHF
TRBV20-1	few	TRBJ1-2	NA	9	TGCAGTGCTAGGGATGGCTACACCTTC	CSARDGYTF
TRBV18	NA	TRBJ1-1	TRBD1	13	TGTGCCAGCTCACCCCAGACAGGGGGTGAAGCTTTCTTT	CASSPQTGGEAFF
TRBV10-3	NA	TRBJ1-1	NA	14	TGTGCCACCAACCTCCGGAACATGAACACTGAAGCTTTCTTT	CATNLRNMNTEAFF
TRBV7-9	NA	TRBJ1-1	NA	15	TGTGCCAGCAGCTCCCCGACCCGCCCCAGGGTCGAAGCTTTCTTT	CASSSPTRPRVEAFF
TRBV4-1	NA	TRBJ2-2	TRBD1	17	TGCGCCAGCAGCCATCCCGGGACAGGGGCTCACACCGGGGAGCTGTTTTTT	CASSHPGTGAHTGELFF
TRBV18	NA	TRBJ2-5	NA	13	TGTGCCAGCTCTAGGACAGATCAAGAGACCCAGTACTTC	CASSRTDQETQYF
TRBV2	NA	TRBJ1-2	TRBD1	14	TGTGCCAGCAGTGCGACAGGGGCAGGCTATGGCTACACCTTC	CASSATGAGYGYTF
TRBV18	NA	TRBJ1-1	NA	12	TGTGCCAGCTCACCATTGAACACTGAAGCTTTCTTT	CASSPLNTEAFF
TRBV28	NA	TRBJ2-5	NA	12	TGTGCCAGCAGCGGAGGGCTGGAGACCCAGTACTTC	CASSGGLETQYF
TRBV5-1	once	TRBJ2-3	NA	12	TGCGCCAGCAAAGCTAATACAGATACGCAGTATTTT	CASKANTDTQYF
TRBV7-9	NA	TRBJ2-7	NA	14	TGTGCCAGCAGCCCAGGACTCGCTATCTACGAGCAGTACTTC	CASSPGLAIYEQYF